This paragraph reports one TCR beta chain. This record belongs to a study of technical replicates of blood from several donors. In germline, CDR1 is LGHNA, CDR2 YSLEER. V lost 0 bases and J 10 bases, leaving 19 bases between the germline ends. This CDR3 comprises 16 residues. Method: immunoSEQ multiplex PCR; TCRdb's copy keeps in-frame clones and lacks some. The data contain under 75,000 clones, around 96% of them singletons. The TCR originated in a human donor in good health. This chain connects TRBV4-3 to TRBJ2-1; D may be TRBD2 (6 bases). The sample taken for sequencing was T cells isolated from PBMCs. The CDR3 region has the DNA TGCGCCAGCAGCCAAGATTCCCTTGGGGGGAGTCGGGAGCAGTTCTTC. Amino acids: CASSQDSLGGSREQFF.